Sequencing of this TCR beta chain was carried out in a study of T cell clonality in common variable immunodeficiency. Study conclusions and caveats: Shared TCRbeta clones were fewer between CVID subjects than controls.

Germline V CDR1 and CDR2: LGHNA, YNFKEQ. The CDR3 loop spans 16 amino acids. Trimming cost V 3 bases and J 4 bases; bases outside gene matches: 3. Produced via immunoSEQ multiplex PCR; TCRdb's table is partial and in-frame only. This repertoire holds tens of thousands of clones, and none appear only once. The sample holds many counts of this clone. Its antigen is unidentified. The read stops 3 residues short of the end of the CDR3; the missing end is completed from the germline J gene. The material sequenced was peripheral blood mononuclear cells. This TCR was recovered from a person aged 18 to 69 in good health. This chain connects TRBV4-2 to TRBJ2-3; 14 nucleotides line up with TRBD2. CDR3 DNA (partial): TGTGCCAGCAGCCACCCGACTAGCGGGGGGGCAGATACG. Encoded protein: CASSHPTSGGADT. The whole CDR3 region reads CASSHPTSGGADTQYF.